This is a list of T cell receptor beta chains from one sample in a study of early T cells in non-severe SARS-CoV-2 infection. TCRdb analysed the 5' RACE reads with MiXCR anew, one entry per CDR3 protein. Counted here are about 80,000 distinct CDR3 sequences, approximately 12% occurring once; the ten biggest clones make up around 15%. The sample consisted of whole blood, taken at baseline. These TCRs come from an adult who was a healthcare worker with PCR-confirmed SARS-CoV-2 infection or an uninfected control (not recorded which). The donor label of this sample is uncertain. The CDR3 runs from the conserved cysteine through the conserved F or W. A D gene is named only where the DNA matches it firmly. Expanded clones get a size class; other rows say once, few or many, or leave the size out.

d_gene | abundance | j_gene | v_gene | len | CDR3aa | CDR3nt
TRBD2 | many | TRBJ2-1 | TRBV27 | 17 | CASSPLPGTSSSNEQFF | TGTGCCAGCAGCCCCCTACCCGGGACTAGCTCATCCAATGAGCAGTTCTTC
TRBD1 | few | TRBJ2-7 | TRBV10-3 | 15 | CAISKGQGAEYEQYF | TGTGCCATCAGTAAGGGACAGGGCGCAGAATACGAGCAGTACTTC
TRBD1 | many | TRBJ1-1 | TRBV4-3 | 15 | CASSPVRGRGTEAFF | TGCGCCAGCAGCCCCGTCAGGGGGCGAGGCACTGAAGCTTTCTTT
- | - | TRBJ2-5 | TRBV9 | 15 | CASSVAPASQETQYF | TGTGCCAGCAGCGTAGCTCCAGCGAGTCAAGAGACCCAGTACTTC
- | - | TRBJ1-1 | TRBV10-2 | 15 | CASSDWGRGVGEAFF | TGCGCCAGCAGTGATTGGGGCAGGGGAGTGGGTGAAGCTTTCTTT
- | many | TRBJ2-7 | TRBV20-1 | 13 | CSASPGPQREQYF | TGCAGTGCTTCGCCGGGACCTCAAAGGGAGCAGTACTTC
- | few | TRBJ1-4 | TRBV27 | 18 | CASSLYGAGRSGGEKLFF | TGTGCCAGCAGTTTATATGGGGCAGGGAGGAGTGGTGGTGAAAAACTGTTTTTT
- | few | TRBJ2-1 | TRBV12-3/TRBV12-4 | 12 | CASSFGGSEQFF | TGTGCCAGCAGTTTTGGGGGTTCTGAGCAGTTCTTC
- | many | TRBJ1-1 | TRBV4-3 | 15 | CASSQDSFEVTEAFF | TGCGCCAGCAGCCAAGATAGTTTTGAGGTCACTGAAGCTTTCTTT
- | few | TRBJ2-2 | TRBV19 | 13 | CASYKANTGELFF | TGTGCCAGCTATAAGGCGAACACCGGGGAGCTGTTTTTT
- | few | TRBJ2-7 | TRBV4-1 | 12 | CASSQVGYEQYF | TGCGCCAGCAGCCAAGTGGGCTACGAGCAGTACTTC
- | - | TRBJ1-2 | TRBV27 | 17 | CASCGRQSGTSLGGYTF | TGTGCCAGCTGCGGGAGACAGTCGGGGACAAGTTTAGGCGGCTACACCTTC
- | - | TRBJ2-2 | TRBV6-2/TRBV6-3 | 13 | CATQQGPFGELFF | TGTGCCACCCAGCAGGGTCCGTTCGGGGAGCTGTTTTTT
- | - | TRBJ2-3 | TRBV4-1 | 19 | CASSQYRVGKNLLADTQYF | TGCGCCAGCAGCCAGTATAGGGTTGGGAAGAATCTGCTCGCAGATACGCAGTATTTT
TRBD1 | many | TRBJ2-7 | TRBV5-4 | 15 | CASSSGTGDTYEQYF | TGTGCCAGCAGCTCGGGGACAGGGGATACCTACGAGCAGTACTTC
- | few | TRBJ2-5 | TRBV4-3 | 15 | CASSQALRGQETQYF | TGCGCCAGCAGCCAAGCCCTCCGTGGCCAAGAGACCCAGTACTTC
- | - | TRBJ2-5 | TRBV5-5 | 15 | CASSLDSPHGETQYF | TGTGCCAGCAGCTTGGACAGCCCCCACGGGGAGACCCAGTACTTC
- | - | TRBJ2-3 | TRBV4-1 | 12 | CASEGTTDTQYF | TGCGCCAGCGAGGGGACTACAGATACGCAGTATTTT
TRBD1 | - | TRBJ1-2 | TRBV5-1 | 12 | CASSTGGIGYTF | TGCGCCAGCAGCACAGGGGGCATCGGCTACACCTTC
TRBD1 | - | TRBJ1-2 | TRBV19 | 15 | CASASIPTGNYGYTF | TGTGCCAGCGCGTCGATACCGACAGGGAACTATGGCTACACCTTC
TRBD2 | many | TRBJ2-1 | TRBV7-3 | 17 | CASSSGLAGDHYNEQFF | TGTGCCAGCAGCTCCGGACTAGCGGGAGACCACTACAATGAGCAGTTCTTC
TRBD2 | - | TRBJ2-2 | TRBV7-6 | 17 | CARLGKGLAGETGELFF | TGTGCCCGATTGGGGAAAGGACTAGCGGGAGAAACCGGGGAGCTGTTTTTT
- | - | TRBJ2-7 | TRBV27 | 14 | CASSLDPRYYEQYF | TGTGCCAGCAGTTTAGATCCCCGGTACTACGAGCAGTACTTC
TRBD2 | few | TRBJ2-2 | TRBV7-3 | 13 | CASSRDYSGELFF | TGTGCCAGCAGCCGGGACTACTCCGGGGAGCTGTTTTTT
TRBD2 | - | TRBJ2-3 | TRBV6-6 | 19 | CASSNVNQLAGGVTDTQYF | TGTGCCAGCAGCAACGTAAACCAACTAGCGGGGGGTGTAACAGATACGCAGTATTTT
- | - | TRBJ1-6 | TRBV9 | 16 | CTSSPRLGEGNSPLHF | TGTACCAGCAGCCCCCGTCTGGGGGAGGGAAACTCACCCCTCCACTTT